This T cell receptor (beta chain) was identified during a study of blood T cell repertoires in COVID-19. Some clones are missing from TCRdb's copy, which holds only in-frame ones; the method was immunoSEQ multiplex PCR. The sample lists about 380,000 clones, roughly 86% seen once, with 1% to 1.5% in the top ten. Study members were between roughly 18 and 89 years old and lived in 24 US regions. What was sequenced was PBMCs or T cells enriched from blood (not recorded which). The TCR was taken from a young man who had recovered from COVID-19.

CDR3 in amino acids: CASSVSSQAYGYTF. CDR3 bases: TGTGCCAGCAGCGTATCGAGTCAGGCCTATGGCTACACCTTC. The V gene is TRBV9, the J gene TRBJ1-2; D not certain. CDR1 is SGDLS and CDR2 is YYNGEE in the germline V gene. The CDR3 is made up of 14 amino acids. The ends were cut back, 1 base at V and 4 bases at J, with 11 bases in the middle.